Following are 24 T cell receptor beta chains from one sample sequenced in a study of cytomegalovirus exposure and HLA in healthy donors. The PCR had 60 Vbeta and 13 Jbeta primers. Clones were read by immunoSEQ multiplex PCR, and TCRdb kept only the in-frame ones, dropping some. The sample lists fewer than 150,000 clones; under 90% were seen once. The material sequenced was PBMCs. These receptors were taken from a woman aged 18-30 years in good health and CMV-seronegative.

The chain is built from TRBV27 and TRBJ2-1; TRBD2 matches at 14 bases. CDR1 MNHEY and CDR2 SMNVEV come from the germline V gene (reference sequence). There are 18 residues in the CDR3. J gave up 2 bases and V 5 bases, and 8 bases lay outside the gene matches. The CDR3 DNA sequence: TGTGCCAGCAGTCCCCCCCGACTAGCGGGAGGGCCCTACAATGAGCAGTTCTTC. It yields the protein CASSPPRLAGGPYNEQFF.

The V call is TRBV6-5, the J call TRBJ1-4, with a tentative D call TRBD1 (6 bases). With 7 bases removed from V and 4 bases from J, the gap between germline ends came to 16 bases. Germline CDR1 reads MNHEY; CDR2 reads SVGAGI. The CDR3 contains 15 residues. In DNA, the CDR3 is TGTGCCAGCACATACCTGGACAGCCTTAATGAAAAACTGTTTTTT. It is translated as CASTYLDSLNEKLFF.

This clone was picked up one time. The chain combines TRBV5-4 with TRBJ2-5, with a weak D call TRBD2 (5 bases). The CDR3 length is 13 residues. V was shortened by 1 base and J by 2 bases, with 6 bases between the two germline ends. CDR1 and CDR2 from the germline V gene are SGHNT and YYREEE (reference sequence). The CDR3 DNA reads as TGTGCCAGCAGCTTGCGACTACAAGAGACCCAGTACTTC. It specifies CASSLRLQETQYF.

V and J are TRBV27 and TRBJ2-1; 9 nucleotides line up with TRBD2. V lost 5 bases to trimming and J lost 5 bases; unmatched junction nucleotides: 7. This CDR3 region has 15 residues. Germline V gives CDR1 MNHEY, CDR2 SMNVEV (reference sequence). The CDR3: CASSLVAGVNNEQFF. CDR3 DNA sequence: TGTGCCAGCAGTCTGGTAGCGGGAGTAAACAATGAGCAGTTCTTC.

The genes are TRBV7-9 and TRBJ2-3, with D perhaps TRBD2 (6 bases). CDR1 and CDR2 from the germline V gene are SEHNR and FQNEAQ (reference sequence). This CDR3 is built from 18 residues. Trimming took 1 base from V and 0 from J, leaving 17 bases between them. CDR3 in amino acids: CASSLGAGGPPSTDTQYF. For the CDR3, the DNA is TGTGCCAGCAGCTTAGGAGCGGGCGGACCCCCTAGCACAGATACGCAGTATTTT.

This rearrangement joins TRBV2 to TRBJ2-1; TRBD2 matches at 9 bases. V was pared by 5 bases and J by 0 bases, with 2 bases of the junction left unmatched. Germline values: CDR1 SNHLY, CDR2 FYNNEI. The CDR3 totals 15 residues. CDR3: CASSKTSGSYNEQFF. The DNA for the CDR3 is TGTGCCAGCAGTAAGACTAGCGGCTCCTACAATGAGCAGTTCTTC. Combining the CDR3 with reference TRBV2 and TRBJ2-1 gives the whole variable domain EPEVTQTPSHQVTQMGQEVILRCVPISNHLYFYWYRQILGQKVEFLVSFYNNEISEKSEIFDDQFSVERPDGSNFTLKIRSTKLEDSAMYFCASSKTSGSYNEQFFGPGTRLTVL.

The CDR3 DNA follows: TGTGCCAGCAGCTTCAGTGGGACAGGGGGAGACGAGCAGTACGTC. Translation gives CASSFSGTGGDEQYV. The chain joins TRBV7-8 to TRBJ2-7; 11 bases fit TRBD1. The CDR3 extends over 15 amino acids. Germline CDR1 SGHVS, CDR2 FQNEAQ. Trimming at V came to 3 bases and at J to 5 bases, leaving 6 bases not matched to a gene.

In nucleotides, the CDR3 is TGTGCCAGCAGCCCCCATCTAGCGGGGGGGAGGGATACGCAGTATTTT. Protein product: CASSPHLAGGRDTQYF. V usage is TRBV6-6 and J usage is TRBJ2-3; TRBD2 matches at 12 bases. V trimming: 6 bases; J trimming: 6 bases; junction bases outside the gene matches: 10. Germline values: CDR1 MNHNY, CDR2 SVGAGI (reference sequence). This CDR3 is 16 amino acids long.

V is TRBV5-4 and J is TRBJ1-4; TRBD1 agrees at 9 bases. The CDR3 has 16 amino acids. Looked up from germline, CDR1 is SGHNT and CDR2 is YYREEE (reference sequence). J lost 8 bases, V lost 3 bases, and 11 bases had no gene match. CDR3 loop: CASSSGTGRSGEKLFF. The DNA of the CDR3 is TGTGCCAGCAGCTCGGGGACAGGGAGGAGCGGAGAAAAACTGTTTTTT.

This clone appeared a few times. The CDR3 nucleotides are TGTGCCATCAGTGATCGGGTTAATCAGCCCCAGCATTTT. The encoded protein is CAISDRVNQPQHF. The chain has TRBV10-3 and TRBJ1-5, with unresolved D. The CDR3 is 13 amino acids. Trimming cost V 3 bases and J 4 bases, with 7 bases left between them. The germline CDR1 and CDR2 sequences are ENHRY and SYGVKD.

The chain combines TRBV19 with TRBJ1-6; unclear D gene. The germline CDR1 and CDR2 sequences are LNHDA and SQIVND (reference sequence). The CDR3 covers 16 residues. The germline V and J ends were trimmed by 5 bases and 0 bases, with 11 bases remaining between them. DNA of the CDR3: TGTGCCAGTAGTTCCCAGGCGAGCTCCTATAATTCACCCCTCCACTTT. Translated, it gives CASSSQASSYNSPLHF.

Only a few counts were recorded for this clone. The gene calls are TRBV6-1 and TRBJ2-7; TRBD2 is a possible D gene (5 bases). Germline CDR1 reads MNHNS; CDR2 reads SASEGT. V shed 5 bases and J shed 3 bases, with 14 bases lying between them. The CDR3 extends over 14 amino acids. CDR3 nucleotides: TGTGCCAGCAGTCTCCGGACGGAGGACTACGAGCAGTACGTC. Translating it yields CASSLRTEDYEQYV.

In this sample, this clone turned up once. The gene calls are TRBV29-1 and TRBJ2-3; 9 positions agree with TRBD2. Per the germline V gene, CDR1 is SQVTM and CDR2 is ANQGSEA. V gave up 7 bases and J gave up 2 bases; unmatched junction bases: 7. This CDR3 contains 14 residues. The CDR3 DNA reads TGCAGCGGAATTGGCGGGGGGGCCACAGATACGCAGTATTTT. This gives the protein CSGIGGGATDTQYF.

This chain's CDR3 is CASSQGPGGSYNEQFF. The CDR3, as DNA: TGTGCCAGCAGCCAAGGCCCAGGGGGCTCCTACAATGAGCAGTTCTTC. This chain connects TRBV4-2 to TRBJ2-1; 7 bases agree with TRBD1. The germline V gene has CDR1 LGHNA and CDR2 YNFKEQ. V shed 1 base and J 0 bases; nucleotides not matched to a gene: 3. The CDR3 is made up of 16 amino acids.

This clone was observed a single time. The junction does not match germline at one end; this may be a read error. The chain links TRBV4-2 to TRBJ1-6; TRBD1 might be the D (5 bases). The V gene's germline CDR1 is LGHNA and CDR2 YNFKEQ. The CDR3 runs 15 residues. Here the CDR3 reads CASSKILDINSPLRF. The CDR3 DNA reads as TGTGCCAGCAGCAAAATTCTGGACATCAATTCACCCCTCCGCTTT.

The genes are TRBV10-1 and TRBJ1-1, with 8 positions matching TRBD1. V lost 8 bases, J lost 6 bases, and 8 bases stayed unmatched. In germline, CDR1 is WNHNN, CDR2 SYGVQD (reference sequence). The length of the CDR3 is 13 residues. The chain's CDR3 is CASRRGLGPEAFF. The CDR3 region has the DNA TGCGCCAGCCGCAGGGGGCTGGGCCCTGAAGCTTTCTTT.

The chain carries TRBV9 and TRBJ1-4; D gene ambiguous. The germline gives CDR1 SGDLS, CDR2 YYNGEE. The CDR3 spans 16 residues. Between the trimmed V and J ends, which lost 0 bases and 4 bases, there was a span of 13 bases. The CDR3: CASSVGSTSGNEKLFF. The CDR3 DNA reads TGTGCCAGCAGCGTAGGCTCAACCTCGGGTAATGAAAAACTGTTTTTT.

The chain links TRBV14 to TRBJ2-1, with D perhaps matching TRBD2 (6 bases). CDR3 length: 14 amino acids. Trimming took 2 bases from V and 1 from J, leaving 6 bases between them. The germline V gene has CDR1 SGHDN and CDR2 FVKESK. CDR3 sequence (DNA): TGTGCCAGCAGCCAACGGGGGTCCTACAATGAGCAGTTCTTC. It codes for CASSQRGSYNEQFF.

The CDR3: CASSQGLAGTYEQYV. For the CDR3, the DNA is TGTGCCAGCAGCCAGGGACTAGCGGGGACCTACGAGCAGTACGTC. The J gene is TRBJ2-7, the V gene TRBV11-3; 13 positions match TRBD2. Germline trimming cut 5 bases from V and 2 bases from J; bases unmatched to any gene: 3. Germline CDR1 is SGHNT and CDR2 is YENEEA. The CDR3 is 15 residues long.

The rearrangement uses TRBV28 and TRBJ1-1; 9 bases align to TRBD1. CDR3 length equals 15 residues. Losses at the gene ends were 4 bases for V and 6 bases for J; bases not matched to a gene: 9. The germline V gene encodes CDR1 MDHEN and CDR2 SYDVKM. DNA of the CDR3: TGTGCCAGCAGTTCTCGACCGGGACAGGGAGCTGAAGCTTTCTTT. It yields the protein CASSSRPGQGAEAFF.

This clone occurred once. The chain has TRBV6-6 and TRBJ2-2, with 11 bases lining up with TRBD2. V shed 2 bases, J shed 5 bases, and the junction held 1 base outside the gene matches. CDR3 length: 15 residues. CDR1 MNHNY and CDR2 SVGAGI come from the germline V gene (reference sequence). The CDR3 region has the DNA TGTGCCAGCAGTTACACTAGCGGGAGTACCGGGGAGCTGTTTTTT. It translates to CASSYTSGSTGELFF.

The chain couples TRBV7-9 to TRBJ2-7; the D gene is possibly TRBD2 (6 bases). The CDR3 runs 15 residues. The V end lost 5 bases, the J end lost 0 bases, and 14 bases lay between the germline ends. Germline V gene data show CDR1 as SEHNR and CDR2 as FQNEAQ (reference sequence). The CDR3 nucleotides read TGTGCCAGCAGCCCCCCGGACGGGAGCTCCTACGAGCAGTACTTC. Translation gives CASSPPDGSSYEQYF. Full variable domain (rest looked up from reference TRBV7-9 and TRBJ2-7): DTGVSQNPRHKITKRGQNVTFRCDPISEHNRLYWYRQTLGQGPEFLTYFQNEAQLEKSRLLSDRFSAERPKGSFSTLEIQRTEQGDSAMYLCASSPPDGSSYEQYFGPGTRLTVT.

J is TRBJ1-1 and V is TRBV5-4; maybe TRBD1 (5 bases). CDR3 length: 17 amino acids. Germline CDR1 SGHNT, CDR2 YYREEE (reference sequence). V shed 4 bases and J shed 1 base, with 20 bases lying between them. This CDR3 is CASSPLGWLRGNTEAFF. The CDR3, as DNA: TGTGCCAGCAGCCCGCTTGGGTGGTTAAGGGGGAACACTGAAGCTTTCTTT.

This chain uses TRBV5-5 with TRBJ2-5; no clear D. V was pared by 4 bases and J by 5 bases, with 12 bases between. The CDR3 consists of 13 residues. Looked up from germline, CDR1 is SGHKS and CDR2 is YYEKEE (reference sequence). The CDR3 spells CASSRSLAETQYF. The DNA of the CDR3 is TGTGCCAGCAGCCGGTCCCTTGCGGAGACCCAGTACTTC.